The clone carrying this T cell receptor beta chain was found once. Germline and junction disagree at one end, which may indicate a read error. This sample is part of a study of blood T cell repertoires in COVID-19. This table comes from immunoSEQ multiplex PCR, and its TCRdb copy is limited to in-frame clones, with some not included. The table has about 150,000 clones, about 85% seen once. Input material: peripheral blood. The clonotype originates from a woman in her 70s with acute or convalescent COVID-19.

The CDR3 DNA reads as TGTGCCCGCAGCTTGGGGGGGACAGGGGTGGGCAATGAGCAGTTCTTC. Its translation: CARSLGGTGVGNEQFF. The rearrangement joins TRBV5-4 to TRBJ2-1, with 10 nucleotides matching TRBD1. The CDR3 runs 16 residues. Per germline, CDR1 SGHNT and CDR2 YYREEE (reference sequence).